This T cell receptor (beta chain) derives from a study of blood T cell repertoires in COVID-19. Study background: The United States, Italy and Spain were the sources of the acute and convalescent COVID-19 samples. PBMCs, B-cell-depleted T cells, or T cells provided the cDNA or gDNA that made up the material.

Germline CDR1 reads SSHAT; CDR2 reads FNYEAQ (reference sequence). V trimming: 0 bases; J trimming: 4 bases; junction bases outside the gene matches: 10. The CDR3 loop spans 18 amino acids. In the source study's methods: Cell counts per sample came from amplifying reference gene primers. TCRdb's table, derived via immunoSEQ multiplex PCR, lists solely in-frame clones and lacks some. The D gene and trimming were derived from the DNA, and the V and J assignments and clone size from that table. The sample lists about 140,000 clones; roughly 84% were seen once. The sequence derives from a man aged 55 to 69 with active or convalescent COVID-19. This rearrangement joins TRBV7-7 to TRBJ2-5; TRBD2 agrees at 11 bases. Sequenced sample: peripheral blood. The CDR3 DNA reads as TGTGCCAGCAGCTTAGCGCCCCCGACTAGCGGGATGGGAGAGACCCAGTACTTC. This codes for CASSLAPPTSGMGETQYF. Full variable domain (remainder filled in from reference TRBV7-7 and TRBJ2-5): GAGVSQSPRYKVTKRGQDVTLRCDPISSHATLYWYQQALGQGPEFLTYFNYEAQPDKSGLPSDRFSAERPEGSISTLTIQRTEQRDSAMYRCASSLAPPTSGMGETQYFGPGTRLLVL.